These 8 T cell receptor beta chains originate from one sample sequenced in a study of Ad26.COV2.S vaccination and SARS-CoV-2 variants. Sequencing was performed with immunoSEQ multiplex PCR; in TCRdb, only in-frame clones are kept and a portion is missing. The table lists roughly 390,000 clones, roughly nine tenths of them singletons. Treatment noted: some 19 received Ad26.COV2.S at low or high dose, single or two shots; roughly five received placebo; per-sample allocation not given. Material that was analyzed had been drawn on day 63 after the first vaccine or placebo injection. This sample comprised peripheral blood, obtained in a trial of Ad26.COV2.S vaccine versus placebo. The origin of the receptors is a person aged 18-60 years who received the Ad26.COV2.S COVID-19 vaccine or a placebo.

The V call is TRBV2, the J call TRBJ1-1, with 9 bases identical to TRBD1. There are 15 residues in the CDR3. The germline V gene encodes CDR1 SNHLY and CDR2 FYNNEI. Unmatched junction bases numbered 7, after V lost 8 bases and J lost 0 bases. CDR3 residues: CASRRQGVLNTEAFF. The DNA for the CDR3 is TGTGCCAGCCGAAGACAGGGGGTCTTGAACACTGAAGCTTTCTTT.

The chain has TRBV5-1 and TRBJ1-1, with 8 bases fitting TRBD1. The CDR3 has 17 residues. From germline, CDR1 is SGHRS and CDR2 YFSETQ. Trimming removed 0 bases from V and 1 base from J; junction bases left unmatched: 8. Here the CDR3 DNA reads TGCGCCAGCAGCTTGGTCGGACAGGGTGGCGGGAACACTGAAGCTTTCTTT. Protein sequence: CASSLVGQGGGNTEAFF.

The chain joins TRBV10-3 to TRBJ2-5; tentative D call: TRBD1 (6 bases). V was clipped by 0 bases and J by 1 base, with 12 bases between them. The CDR3 is 16 amino acids. Per the germline V gene, CDR1 is ENHRY and CDR2 is SYGVKD. CDR3: CAISESSTGLQETQYF. CDR3 sequence (DNA): TGTGCCATCAGTGAGTCGAGCACAGGGCTCCAAGAGACCCAGTACTTC.

The chain carries TRBV2 and TRBJ2-1, with D tentatively TRBD1 or TRBD2 (5 bases each). The CDR3 is 12 amino acids. The V end lost 6 bases, the J end lost 9 bases, and 12 bases lay between the germline ends. Germline values: CDR1 SNHLY, CDR2 FYNNEI. The CDR3 DNA sequence: TGTGCCAGCAGGATCGGGGCTGGTGAGCAGTTCTTC. It yields the protein CASRIGAGEQFF.

The rearrangement uses TRBV18 and TRBJ2-1; D call uncertain. The ends were cut back, 1 base at V and 0 bases at J, with 7 bases in the middle. The CDR3 covers 15 residues. CDR1 is KGHSH, CDR2 LQKENI, per germline. The CDR3 DNA follows: TGTGCCAGCTCACCACATCCCCCCTCCTACAATGAGCAGTTCTTC. Its protein is CASSPHPPSYNEQFF.

The CDR3 loop reads CASRGSNTGELFF. In DNA, the CDR3 is TGCGCCAGCAGGGGTTCTAACACCGGGGAGCTGTTTTTT. V and J are TRBV4-1 and TRBJ2-2; no definite D call. The V gene's germline CDR1 is MGHRA and CDR2 YSYEKL. The CDR3 extends over 13 amino acids. V lost 6 bases and J 2 bases, leaving 7 bases between the germline ends.

This clone was seen at least ten times. The chain recombines TRBV7-2 with TRBJ2-3, with D hard to call. The germline CDR1 and CDR2 sequences are SGHTA and FQGNSA. There are 13 residues in the CDR3. V was pared by 5 bases and J by 3 bases, with 9 bases between. CDR3: CASSVTITDTQYF. CDR3 DNA sequence: TGTGCCAGCAGCGTAACAATAACAGATACGCAGTATTTT.

Comments on this clone: This could be a read error, since a much larger clone is one nucleotide away. The V gene is TRBV3-1 (or the pseudogene TRBV3-2), the J gene TRBJ2-3; no clear D. V lost 6 bases and J lost 0, with 4 bases in between. Germline V lookup: CDR1 LGHDT, CDR2 YNNKEL (reference sequence). There are 12 residues in the CDR3. CDR3 amino acids: CASRHSTDTQYF. The CDR3 DNA sequence: TGTGCCAGCAGACATAGCACAGATACGCAGTATTTT.